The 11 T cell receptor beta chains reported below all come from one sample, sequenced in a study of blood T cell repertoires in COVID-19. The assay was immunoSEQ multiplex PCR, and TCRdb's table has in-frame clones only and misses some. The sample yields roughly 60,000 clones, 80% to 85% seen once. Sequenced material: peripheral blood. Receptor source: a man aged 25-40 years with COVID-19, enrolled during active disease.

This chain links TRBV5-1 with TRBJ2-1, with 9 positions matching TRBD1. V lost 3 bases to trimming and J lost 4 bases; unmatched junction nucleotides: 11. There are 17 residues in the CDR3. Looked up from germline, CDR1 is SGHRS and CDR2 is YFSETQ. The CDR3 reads CASSSPRDREAYNEQFF. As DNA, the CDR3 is TGCGCCAGCAGCTCGCCACGGGACAGGGAGGCATACAATGAGCAGTTCTTC.

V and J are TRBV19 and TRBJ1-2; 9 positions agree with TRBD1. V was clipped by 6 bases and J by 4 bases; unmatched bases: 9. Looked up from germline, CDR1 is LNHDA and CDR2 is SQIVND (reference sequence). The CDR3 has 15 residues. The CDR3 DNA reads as TGTGCCAGTAGGCTCACATCGGGACAGGGCTATGGCTACACCTTC. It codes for CASRLTSGQGYGYTF. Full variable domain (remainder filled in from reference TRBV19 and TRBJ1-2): DGGITQSPKYLFRKEGQNVTLSCEQNLNHDAMYWYRQDPGQGLRLIYYSQIVNDFQKGDIAEGYSVSREKKESFPLTVTSAQKNPTAFYLCASRLTSGQGYGYTFGSGTRLTVV.

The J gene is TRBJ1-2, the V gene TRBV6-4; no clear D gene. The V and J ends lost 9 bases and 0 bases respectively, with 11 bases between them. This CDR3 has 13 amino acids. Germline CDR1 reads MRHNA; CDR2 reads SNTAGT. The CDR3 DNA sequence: TGTGCCAGTAGCCCGGAGGCTAACTATGGCTACACCTTC. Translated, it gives CASSPEANYGYTF.

The CDR3 reads CASSPRASQGNSNQPQHF. For the CDR3, the DNA is TGTGCCAGCTCACCTCGGGCGTCGCAGGGCAATAGCAATCAGCCCCAGCATTTT. This chain uses TRBV18 with TRBJ1-5; a weak D match, TRBD1 (5 bases). The CDR3 loop spans 18 amino acids. Per germline, CDR1 KGHSH and CDR2 LQKENI. V gave up 3 bases and J gave up 0 bases, with 18 bases separating them.

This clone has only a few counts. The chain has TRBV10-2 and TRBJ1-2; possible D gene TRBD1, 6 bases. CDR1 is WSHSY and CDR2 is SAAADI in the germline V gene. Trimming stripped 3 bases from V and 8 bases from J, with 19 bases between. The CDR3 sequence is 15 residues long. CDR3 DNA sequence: TGCGCCAGCAGTGACTACCAGGGGCAGGGCGCCGGCTACACCTTC. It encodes CASSDYQGQGAGYTF.

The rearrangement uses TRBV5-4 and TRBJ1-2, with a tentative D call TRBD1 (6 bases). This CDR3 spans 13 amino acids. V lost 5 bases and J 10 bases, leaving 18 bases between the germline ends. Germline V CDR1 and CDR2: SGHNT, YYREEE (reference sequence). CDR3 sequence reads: CASRFGQSWAYTF. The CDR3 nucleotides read TGTGCCAGCAGATTCGGACAGTCCTGGGCCTACACCTTC. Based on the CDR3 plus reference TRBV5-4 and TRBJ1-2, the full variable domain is ETGVTQSPTHLIKTRGQQVTLRCSSQSGHNTVSWYQQALGQGPQFIFQYYREEENGRGNFPPRFSGLQFPNYSSELNVNALELDDSALYLCASRFGQSWAYTFGSGTRLTVV.

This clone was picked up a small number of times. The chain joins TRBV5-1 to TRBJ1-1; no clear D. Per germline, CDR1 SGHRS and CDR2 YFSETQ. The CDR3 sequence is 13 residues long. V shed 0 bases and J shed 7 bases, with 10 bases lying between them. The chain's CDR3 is CASSLGGLGEAFF. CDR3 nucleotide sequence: TGCGCCAGCAGCTTGGGAGGGTTGGGTGAAGCTTTCTTT.

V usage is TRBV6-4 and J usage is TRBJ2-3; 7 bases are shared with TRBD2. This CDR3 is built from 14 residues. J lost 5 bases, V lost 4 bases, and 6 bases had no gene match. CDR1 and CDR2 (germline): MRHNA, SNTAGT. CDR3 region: CASSGEGGKDTQYF. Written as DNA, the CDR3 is TGTGCCAGCAGTGGAGAGGGAGGGAAAGATACGCAGTATTTT.

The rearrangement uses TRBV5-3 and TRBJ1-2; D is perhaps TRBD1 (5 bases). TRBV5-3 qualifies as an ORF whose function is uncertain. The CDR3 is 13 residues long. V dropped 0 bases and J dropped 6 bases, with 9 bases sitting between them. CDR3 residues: CARSLAGGHGYTF. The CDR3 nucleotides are TGTGCCAGAAGCTTGGCGGGGGGACATGGCTACACCTTC.

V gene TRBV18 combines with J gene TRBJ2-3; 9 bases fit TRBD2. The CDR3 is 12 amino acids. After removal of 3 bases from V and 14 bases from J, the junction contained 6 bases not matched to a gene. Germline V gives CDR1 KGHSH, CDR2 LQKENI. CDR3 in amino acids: CASSPPTSGRYF. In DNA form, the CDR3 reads TGTGCCAGCTCACCTCCGACTAGCGGCCGGTATTTT.

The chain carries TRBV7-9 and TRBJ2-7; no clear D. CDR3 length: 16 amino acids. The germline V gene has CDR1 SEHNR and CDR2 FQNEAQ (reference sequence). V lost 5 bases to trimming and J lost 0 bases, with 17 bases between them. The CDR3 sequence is CASSQPNVGGSYEQYF. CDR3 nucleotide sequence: TGTGCCAGCAGCCAACCCAATGTTGGCGGCTCCTACGAGCAGTACTTC.